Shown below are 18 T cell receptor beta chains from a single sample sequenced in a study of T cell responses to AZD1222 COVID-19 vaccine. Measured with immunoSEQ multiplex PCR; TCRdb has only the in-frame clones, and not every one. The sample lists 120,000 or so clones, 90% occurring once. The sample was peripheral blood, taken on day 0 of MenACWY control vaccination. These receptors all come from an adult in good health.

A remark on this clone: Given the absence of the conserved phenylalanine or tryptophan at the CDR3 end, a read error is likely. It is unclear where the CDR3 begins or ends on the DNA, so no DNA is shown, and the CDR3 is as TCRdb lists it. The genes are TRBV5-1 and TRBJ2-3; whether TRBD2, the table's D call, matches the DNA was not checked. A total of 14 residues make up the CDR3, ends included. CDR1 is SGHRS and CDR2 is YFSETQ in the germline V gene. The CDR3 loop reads CASSLGGDSWGLVL.

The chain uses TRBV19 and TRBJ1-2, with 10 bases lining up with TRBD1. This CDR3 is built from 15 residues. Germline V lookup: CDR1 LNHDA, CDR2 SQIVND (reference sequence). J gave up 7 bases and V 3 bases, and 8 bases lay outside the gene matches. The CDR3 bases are TGTGCCAGTAGTATTCAGGGACAGGGGATGCGTGGCTACACCTTC. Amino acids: CASSIQGQGMRGYTF.

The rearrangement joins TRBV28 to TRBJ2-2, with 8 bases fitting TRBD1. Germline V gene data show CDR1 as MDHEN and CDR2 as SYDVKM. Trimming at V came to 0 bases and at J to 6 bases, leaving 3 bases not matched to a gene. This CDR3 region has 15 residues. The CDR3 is CASSLWDRVPGELFF. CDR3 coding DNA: TGTGCCAGCAGTTTATGGGACAGGGTCCCCGGGGAGCTGTTTTTT.

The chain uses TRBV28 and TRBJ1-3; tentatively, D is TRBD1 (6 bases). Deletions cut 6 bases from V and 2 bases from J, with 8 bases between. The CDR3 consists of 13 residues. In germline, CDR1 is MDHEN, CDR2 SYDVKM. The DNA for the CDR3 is TGTGCCAGCAGAAGACAGGCTGGAAACACCATATATTTT. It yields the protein CASRRQAGNTIYF.

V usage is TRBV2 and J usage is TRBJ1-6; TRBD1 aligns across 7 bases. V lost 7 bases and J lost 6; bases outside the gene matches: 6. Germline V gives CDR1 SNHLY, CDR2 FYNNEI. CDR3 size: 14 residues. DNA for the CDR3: TGTGCCAGCACCACCGGACAGGTTAATTCACCCCTCCACTTT. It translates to CASTTGQVNSPLHF. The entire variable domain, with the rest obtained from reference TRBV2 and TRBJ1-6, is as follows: EPEVTQTPSHQVTQMGQEVILRCVPISNHLYFYWYRQILGQKVEFLVSFYNNEISEKSEIFDDQFSVERPDGSNFTLKIRSTKLEDSAMYFCASTTGQVNSPLHFGNGTRLTVT.

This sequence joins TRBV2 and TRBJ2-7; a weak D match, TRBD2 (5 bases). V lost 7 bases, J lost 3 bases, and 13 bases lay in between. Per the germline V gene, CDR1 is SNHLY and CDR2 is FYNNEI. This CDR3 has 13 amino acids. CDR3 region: CASTVPGFYEQYV. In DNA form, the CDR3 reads TGTGCCAGCACGGTCCCGGGGTTCTACGAGCAGTACGTC.

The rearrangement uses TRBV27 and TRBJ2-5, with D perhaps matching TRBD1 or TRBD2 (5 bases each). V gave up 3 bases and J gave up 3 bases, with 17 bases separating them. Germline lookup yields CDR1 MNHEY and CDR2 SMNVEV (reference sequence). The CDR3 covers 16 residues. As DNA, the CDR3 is TGTGCCAGCAGTTTGACCCCGGGACCGCGAGAAGAGACCCAGTACTTC. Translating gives CASSLTPGPREETQYF.

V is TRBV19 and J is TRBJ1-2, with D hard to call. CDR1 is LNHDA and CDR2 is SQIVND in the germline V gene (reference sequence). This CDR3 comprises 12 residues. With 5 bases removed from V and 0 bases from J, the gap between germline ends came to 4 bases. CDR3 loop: CASSLTNYGYTF. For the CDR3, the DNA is TGTGCCAGTAGTTTAACTAACTATGGCTACACCTTC.

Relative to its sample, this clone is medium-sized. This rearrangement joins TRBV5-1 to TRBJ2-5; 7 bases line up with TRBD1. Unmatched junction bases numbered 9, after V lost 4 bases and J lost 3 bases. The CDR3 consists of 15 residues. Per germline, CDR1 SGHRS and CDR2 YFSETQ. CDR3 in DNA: TGCGCCAGCAGCCCCTACTCCGGGACAGAAGAGACCCAGTACTTC. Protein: CASSPYSGTEETQYF. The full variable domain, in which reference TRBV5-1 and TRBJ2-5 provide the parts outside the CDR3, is KAGVTQTPRYLIKTRGQQVTLSCSPISGHRSVSWYQQTPGQGLQFLFEYFSETQRNKGNFPGRFSGRQFSNSRSEMNVSTLELGDSALYLCASSPYSGTEETQYFGPGTRLLVL.

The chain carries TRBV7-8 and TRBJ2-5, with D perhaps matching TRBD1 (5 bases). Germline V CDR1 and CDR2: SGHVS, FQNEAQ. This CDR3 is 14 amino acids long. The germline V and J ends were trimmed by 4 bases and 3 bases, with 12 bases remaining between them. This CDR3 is CASSSGRGEETQYF. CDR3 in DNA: TGTGCCAGCAGCTCAGGAAGGGGTGAAGAGACCCAGTACTTC.

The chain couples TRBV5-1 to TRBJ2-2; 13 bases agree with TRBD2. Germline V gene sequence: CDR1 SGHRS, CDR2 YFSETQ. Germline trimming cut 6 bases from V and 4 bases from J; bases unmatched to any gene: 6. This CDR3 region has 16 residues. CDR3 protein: CASTIGLAGATGELFF. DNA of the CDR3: TGCGCCAGCACCATCGGACTAGCGGGGGCCACCGGGGAGCTGTTTTTT.

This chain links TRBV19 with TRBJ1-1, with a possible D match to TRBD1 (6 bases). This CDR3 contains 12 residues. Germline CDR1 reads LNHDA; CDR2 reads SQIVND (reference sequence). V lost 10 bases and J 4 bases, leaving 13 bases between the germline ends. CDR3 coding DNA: TGTGCCACCCACAGAGGGGGCACTGAAGCTTTCTTT. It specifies CATHRGGTEAFF.

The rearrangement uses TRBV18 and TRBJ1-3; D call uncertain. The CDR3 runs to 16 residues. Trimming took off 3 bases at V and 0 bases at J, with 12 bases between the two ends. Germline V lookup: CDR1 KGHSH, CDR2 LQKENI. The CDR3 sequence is CASSPLVLSSGNTIYF. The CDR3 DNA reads TGTGCCAGCTCACCCCTAGTGTTGAGCTCTGGAAACACCATATATTTT.

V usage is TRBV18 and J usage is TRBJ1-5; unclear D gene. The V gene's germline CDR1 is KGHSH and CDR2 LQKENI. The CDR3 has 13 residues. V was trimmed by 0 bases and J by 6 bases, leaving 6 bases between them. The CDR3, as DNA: TGTGCCAGCTCACCACCCAGCGGTCAGCCCCAGCATTTT. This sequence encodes CASSPPSGQPQHF.

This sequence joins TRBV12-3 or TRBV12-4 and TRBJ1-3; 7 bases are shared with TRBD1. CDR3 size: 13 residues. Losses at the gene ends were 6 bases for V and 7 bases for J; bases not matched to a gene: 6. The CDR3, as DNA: TGTGCCAGCAGGGCAACAGGGGACAACACCATATATTTT. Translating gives CASRATGDNTIYF.

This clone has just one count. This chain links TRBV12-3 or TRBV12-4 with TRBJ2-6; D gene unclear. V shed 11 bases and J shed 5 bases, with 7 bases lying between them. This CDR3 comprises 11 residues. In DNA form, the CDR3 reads TGTGCCTCCCGGCGGGCCAACGTCCTGACTTTC. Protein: CASRRANVLTF.

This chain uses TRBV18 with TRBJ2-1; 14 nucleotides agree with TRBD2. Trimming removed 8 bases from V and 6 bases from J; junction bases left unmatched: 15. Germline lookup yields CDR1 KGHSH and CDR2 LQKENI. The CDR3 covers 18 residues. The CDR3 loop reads CASLPGTSGRVGGNEQFF. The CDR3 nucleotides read TGTGCCAGCCTCCCCGGGACTAGCGGGAGAGTGGGGGGCAATGAGCAGTTCTTC.

The chain's CDR3 is CASSESGGVAGELFF. CDR3 nucleotides: TGTGCCAGCAGTGAATCAGGGGGCGTAGCCGGGGAGCTGTTTTTT. V and J are TRBV2 and TRBJ2-2; TRBD1 aligns across 8 bases. Germline trimming cut 2 bases from V and 6 bases from J; bases unmatched to any gene: 5. The CDR3 totals 15 residues. Looked up from germline, CDR1 is SNHLY and CDR2 is FYNNEI.